This TCR beta chain is drawn from a study of response to subunit inactivated influenza vaccine. Broader study findings: That few new T cells are recruited by each seasonal influenza vaccination was the authors' suggestion.

This CDR3 comprises 15 residues. Germline lookup yields CDR1 SQVTM and CDR2 ANQGSEA. With V trimmed by 4 bases and J by 8 bases, 7 bases remained unmatched. Turning to this clonotype: The target antigen is unknown.

TCRdb itself ran the RT-PCR reads through MiXCR, one entry per CDR3 protein. Of about 800,000 distinct CDR3 sequences in the sample, roughly 20% were seen once. The chain links TRBV29-1 to TRBJ2-1; 14 bases map to TRBD2. This material consisted of PBMCs from blood, taken less than 6 days after vaccination. The clonotype comes from a man aged 50-59 years who received an inactivated influenza vaccine. CDR3 sequence (DNA): TGCAGCGTTGGCCCGGGGACTAGCGGGAGCTATGAGCAGTTCTTC. It translates to CSVGPGTSGSYEQFF.